A selection of T cell receptor beta chains follows, all from one sample in a study of cytomegalovirus exposure and HLA in healthy donors. Assay: immunoSEQ multiplex PCR; the TCRdb copy retains only in-frame clones and omits some. Of roughly 120,000 clones in the sample, approximately 70% are singletons; the top ten hold around 9.7%. The specimen sequenced was PBMCs. These TCRs come from a woman aged 40-49 years in good health and CMV-seropositive. Both conserved end residues are trimmed from each CDR3. The D gene is left open where the match is weak.

V,D,CDR3
TRBV7-9,NA,ASSPRLVGAREETQY
TRBV5-1,NA,ASRQDRFSGNTIY
TRBV28,TRBD2,ASSSGSGVYNEQF
TRBV7-6,NA,ASSLQGGGNQPQH
TRBV7-9,TRBD2,ASSLVGGTSASAKNIQY
TRBV11-3,TRBD2,ASSLAGGSHEQY
TRBV15,TRBD2,ATSGENKLAGGPNNEQF
TRBV4-2,TRBD2,ASSLREGVYNEQF
TRBV11-2,TRBD2,ASSPGTSGSETQY
TRBV6-6,TRBD2,ASSGSGGVQSYEQY
TRBV6-1,NA,ASSEMGRNYGYT
TRBV27,NA,ASRLGQNTEAF
TRBV27,TRBD2,ASSFYRTSSDNEQF
TRBV4-1,NA,ASSQDNGGPREQY
TRBV7-6,NA,ASSLAAGPISYEQY
TRBV7-8,NA,ASSPRIAGSEAF
TRBV30,TRBD1,AWTGQNYEQY
TRBV6-1,NA,ASSESDPSNQPQH
TRBV5-6,NA,ASSLGRGRELF
TRBV10-3,TRBD2,ATSLAGGETQY
TRBV29-1,TRBD2,SAPEAGGVGELF
TRBV7-2,TRBD2,ASSLSLAGGDTQY
TRBV19,NA,ASSAQGRGTEAF
TRBV7-3,NA,ASSSWNRDGELF
TRBV5-1,TRBD2,ASSLGEGPTLTDTQY
TRBV6-5,NA,ASSYDDRPNTGELF
TRBV4-3,NA,ASSQELEPMNTEAF
TRBV5-1,NA,ASSLAASASYNEQF
TRBV5-1,NA,ASSLGGVYEQY
TRBV19,NA,ASSIGGNYGYT
TRBV4-2,NA,ASSQDIGSGELF
TRBV7-6,NA,ASSAAGHNEQF
TRBV7-3,TRBD2,ATGTSEAGELF
TRBV27,NA,ASSLTGVIYNEQF
TRBV30,NA,AWSVRGFTNQPQH
TRBV7-9,NA,ASSLSNSYNEQF
TRBV19,NA,ASSPSAWSYNEQF
TRBV6-6,NA,ASTKGEAGDTQY
TRBV29-1,NA,SVEAGRGTDTQY
TRBV27,TRBD1,ASSRIGTGSSYEQY
TRBV5-1,TRBD1,ASSAWSIRTGDYEQY
TRBV7-9,NA,ASTPTQQSYEQY
TRBV19,TRBD2,ASSMSSGGYEQY
TRBV5-1,NA,ASSSVDNEQF
TRBV6-1,TRBD2,ASSEGGAGGGELF
TRBV5-1,NA,ASSTPGTGTGELF